This entry describes one T cell receptor beta chain. Its cognate antigen is unknown. This CDR3 has 14 amino acids. The germline V gene encodes CDR1 SNHLY and CDR2 FYNNEI. V was clipped by 8 bases and J by 2 bases; unmatched bases: 3. Both 60 Vbeta primers and 13 Jbeta primers went into the PCR. Assay used: immunoSEQ multiplex PCR; TCRdb lists only in-frame clones, some missing. Among 200,000 to 250,000 clones listed, 75% to 85% were seen once. This sample is drawn from a study of cytomegalovirus exposure and HLA in healthy donors. Study as a whole: As released early, the data held 65 million to 90 million unique TCRs from HLA-typed donors.

Whole-study results and caveats: A list of approximately 160 TCR beta chains associated with cytomegalovirus was given. CMV serostatus alone was available as immune exposure information.

Sequencing used PBMCs. The chain links TRBV2 to TRBJ2-6; TRBD2 aligns across 7 bases. The clonotype comes from a woman between 40 and 55 years old in good health and CMV-seronegative. This chain's CDR3 is CASGGETGANVLTF. CDR3 nucleotide sequence: TGTGCCAGCGGGGGGGAGACTGGGGCCAACGTCCTGACTTTC.